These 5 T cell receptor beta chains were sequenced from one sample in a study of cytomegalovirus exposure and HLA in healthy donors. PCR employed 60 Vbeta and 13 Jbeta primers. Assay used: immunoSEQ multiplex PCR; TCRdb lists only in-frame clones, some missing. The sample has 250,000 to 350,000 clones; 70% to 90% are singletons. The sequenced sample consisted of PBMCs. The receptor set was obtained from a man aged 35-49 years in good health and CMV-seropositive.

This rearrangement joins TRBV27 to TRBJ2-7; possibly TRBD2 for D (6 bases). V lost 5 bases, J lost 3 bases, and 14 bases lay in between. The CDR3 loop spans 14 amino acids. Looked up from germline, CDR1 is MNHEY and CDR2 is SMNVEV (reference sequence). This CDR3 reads CASSPRLVIYEQYF. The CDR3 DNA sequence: TGTGCCAGCAGTCCACGACTAGTAATCTACGAGCAGTACTTC.

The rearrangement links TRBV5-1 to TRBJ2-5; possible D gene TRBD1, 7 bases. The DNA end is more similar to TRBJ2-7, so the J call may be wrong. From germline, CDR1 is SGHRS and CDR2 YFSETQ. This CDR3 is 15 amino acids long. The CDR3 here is CASSRTTGTYYEQYF. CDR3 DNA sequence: TGCGCCAGCAGCAGAACGACAGGGACTTACTACGAGCAGTACTTC.

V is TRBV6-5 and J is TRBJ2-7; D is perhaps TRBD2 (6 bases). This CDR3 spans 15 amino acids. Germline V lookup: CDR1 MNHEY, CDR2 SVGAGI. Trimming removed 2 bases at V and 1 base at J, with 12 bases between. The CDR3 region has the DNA TGTGCCAGCAGTTACGCCCGGGAGACATCCTACGAGCAGTACTTC. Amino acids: CASSYARETSYEQYF.

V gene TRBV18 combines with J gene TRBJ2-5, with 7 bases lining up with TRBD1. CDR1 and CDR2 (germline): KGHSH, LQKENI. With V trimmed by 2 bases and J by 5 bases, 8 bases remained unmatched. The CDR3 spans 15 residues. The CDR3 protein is CASSPSLGGLETQYF. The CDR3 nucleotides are TGTGCCAGCTCACCATCGTTAGGGGGCTTGGAGACCCAGTACTTC. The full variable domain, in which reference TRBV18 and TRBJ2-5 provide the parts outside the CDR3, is NAGVMQNPRHLVRRRGQEARLRCSPMKGHSHVYWYRQLPEEGLKFMVYLQKENIIDESGMPKERFSAEFPKEGPSILRIQQVVRGDSAAYFCASSPSLGGLETQYFGPGTRLLVL.

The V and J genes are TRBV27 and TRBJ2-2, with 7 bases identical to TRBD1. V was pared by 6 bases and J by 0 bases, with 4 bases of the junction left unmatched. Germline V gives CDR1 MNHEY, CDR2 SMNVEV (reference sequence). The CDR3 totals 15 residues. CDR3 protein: CASSPGTANTGELFF. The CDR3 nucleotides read TGTGCCAGCAGCCCTGGGACAGCGAACACCGGGGAGCTGTTTTTT.